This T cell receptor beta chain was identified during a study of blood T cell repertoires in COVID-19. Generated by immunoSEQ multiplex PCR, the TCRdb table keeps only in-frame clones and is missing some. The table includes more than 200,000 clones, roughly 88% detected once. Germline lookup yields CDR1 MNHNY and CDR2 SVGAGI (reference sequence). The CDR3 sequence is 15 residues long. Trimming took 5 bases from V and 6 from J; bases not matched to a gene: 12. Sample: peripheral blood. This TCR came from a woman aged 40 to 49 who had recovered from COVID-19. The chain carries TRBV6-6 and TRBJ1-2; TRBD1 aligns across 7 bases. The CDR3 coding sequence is TGTGCCAGCAGTGCCTCGAGACAGGGTAGTCATGGCTACACCTTC. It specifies CASSASRQGSHGYTF.